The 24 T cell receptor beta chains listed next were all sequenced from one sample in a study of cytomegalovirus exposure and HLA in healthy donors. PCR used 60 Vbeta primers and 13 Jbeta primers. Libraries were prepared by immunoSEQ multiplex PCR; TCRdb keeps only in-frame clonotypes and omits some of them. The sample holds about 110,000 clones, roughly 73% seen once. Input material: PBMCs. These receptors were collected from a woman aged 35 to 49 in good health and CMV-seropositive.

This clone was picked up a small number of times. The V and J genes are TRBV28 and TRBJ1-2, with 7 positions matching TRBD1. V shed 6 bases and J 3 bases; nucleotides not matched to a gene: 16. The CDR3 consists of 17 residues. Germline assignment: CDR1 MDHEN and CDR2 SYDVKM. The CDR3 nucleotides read TGTGCCAGCAGGGGACAGTTTTCCCTTAGGGGGTACTATGGCTACACCTTC. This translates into CASRGQFSLRGYYGYTF.

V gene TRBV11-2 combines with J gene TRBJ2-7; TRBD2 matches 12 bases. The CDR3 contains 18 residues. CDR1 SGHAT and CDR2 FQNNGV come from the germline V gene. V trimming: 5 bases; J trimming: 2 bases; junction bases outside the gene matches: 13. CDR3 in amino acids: CASSPINRLAGVPYEQYF. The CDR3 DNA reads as TGTGCCAGCAGCCCCATTAATAGACTAGCGGGAGTCCCCTACGAGCAGTACTTC.

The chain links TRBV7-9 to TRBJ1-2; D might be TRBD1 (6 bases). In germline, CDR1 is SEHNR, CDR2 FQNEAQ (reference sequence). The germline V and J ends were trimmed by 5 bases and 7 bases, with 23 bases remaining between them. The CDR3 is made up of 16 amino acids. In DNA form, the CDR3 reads TGTGCCAGCAGCCATATTACAGCAGGGGCCCGGGGTGGCTACACCTTC. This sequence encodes CASSHITAGARGGYTF.

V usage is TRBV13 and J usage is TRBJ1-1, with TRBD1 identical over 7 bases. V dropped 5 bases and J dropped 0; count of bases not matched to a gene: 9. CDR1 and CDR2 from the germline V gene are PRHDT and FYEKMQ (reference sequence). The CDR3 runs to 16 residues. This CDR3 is CASSPHLQGLNTEAFF. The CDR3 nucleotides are TGTGCCAGCAGCCCCCACCTACAGGGGCTGAACACTGAAGCTTTCTTT.

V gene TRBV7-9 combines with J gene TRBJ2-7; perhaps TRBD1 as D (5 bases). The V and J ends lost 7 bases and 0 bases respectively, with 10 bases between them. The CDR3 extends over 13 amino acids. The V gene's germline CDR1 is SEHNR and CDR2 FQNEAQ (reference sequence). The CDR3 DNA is TGTGCCAGCACCGTAAGGGGCTCCTACGAGCAGTACTTC. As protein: CASTVRGSYEQYF.

In DNA, the CDR3 is TGTGCCAGCAGTGAAGGGGGGCATGGTAATCAGCCCCAGCATTTT. This codes for CASSEGGHGNQPQHF. The chain links TRBV2 to TRBJ1-5; a weak D match, TRBD1 (6 bases). Trimming removed 1 base at V and 4 bases at J, with 11 bases between. Germline lookup yields CDR1 SNHLY and CDR2 FYNNEI. The CDR3 runs 15 residues.

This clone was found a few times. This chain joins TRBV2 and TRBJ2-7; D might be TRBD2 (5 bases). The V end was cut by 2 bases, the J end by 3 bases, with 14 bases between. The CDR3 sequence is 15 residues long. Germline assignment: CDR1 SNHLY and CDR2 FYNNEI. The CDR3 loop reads CASSEPASGIYEQYF. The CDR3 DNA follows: TGTGCCAGCAGTGAACCGGCCTCGGGGATCTACGAGCAGTACTTC.

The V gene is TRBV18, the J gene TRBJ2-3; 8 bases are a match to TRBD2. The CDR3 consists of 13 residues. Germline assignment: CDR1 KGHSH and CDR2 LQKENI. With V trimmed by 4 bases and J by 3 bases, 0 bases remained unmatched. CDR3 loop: CASSLAGTDTQYF. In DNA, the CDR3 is TGTGCCAGCTCACTAGCGGGAACAGATACGCAGTATTTT.

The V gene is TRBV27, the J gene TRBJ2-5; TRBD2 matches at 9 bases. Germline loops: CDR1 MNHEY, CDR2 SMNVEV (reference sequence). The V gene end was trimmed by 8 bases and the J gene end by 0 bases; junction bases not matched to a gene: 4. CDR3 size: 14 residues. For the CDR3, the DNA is TGTGCCAGCGGTCTAGCGGGAAACCAAGAGACCCAGTACTTC. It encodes CASGLAGNQETQYF.

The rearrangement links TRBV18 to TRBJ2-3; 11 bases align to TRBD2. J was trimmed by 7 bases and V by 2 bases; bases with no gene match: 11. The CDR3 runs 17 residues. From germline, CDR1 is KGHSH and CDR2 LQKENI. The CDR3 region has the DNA TGTGCCAGCTCACCAATTATTACTAGCGGGAGAGCTCATACGCAGTATTTT. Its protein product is CASSPIITSGRAHTQYF.

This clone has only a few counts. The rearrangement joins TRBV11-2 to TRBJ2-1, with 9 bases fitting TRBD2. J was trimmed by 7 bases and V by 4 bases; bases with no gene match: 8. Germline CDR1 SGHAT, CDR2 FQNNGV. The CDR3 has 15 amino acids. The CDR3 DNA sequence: TGTGCCAGCAGCTCCGTAGCGGGAGTGAGGAATGAGCAGTTCTTC. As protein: CASSSVAGVRNEQFF.

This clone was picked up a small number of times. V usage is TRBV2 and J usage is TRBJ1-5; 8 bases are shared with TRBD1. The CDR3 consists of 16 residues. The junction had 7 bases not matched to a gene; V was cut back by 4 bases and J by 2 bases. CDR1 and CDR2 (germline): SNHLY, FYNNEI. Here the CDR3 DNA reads TGTGCCAGCAGTGGTCAGGGGGCGTATGGCAATCAGCCCCAGCATTTT. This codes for CASSGQGAYGNQPQHF.

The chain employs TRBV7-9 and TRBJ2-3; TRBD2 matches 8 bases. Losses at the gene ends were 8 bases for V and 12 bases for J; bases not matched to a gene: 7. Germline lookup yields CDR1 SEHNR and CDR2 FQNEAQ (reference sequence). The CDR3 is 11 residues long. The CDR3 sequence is CASGDGTSQYF. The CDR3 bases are TGTGCCAGCGGTGACGGGACTAGTCAGTATTTT. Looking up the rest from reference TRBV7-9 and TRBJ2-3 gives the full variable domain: DTGVSQNPRHKITKRGQNVTFRCDPISEHNRLYWYRQTLGQGPEFLTYFQNEAQLEKSRLLSDRFSAERPKGSFSTLEIQRTEQGDSAMYLCASGDGTSQYFGPGTRLTVL.

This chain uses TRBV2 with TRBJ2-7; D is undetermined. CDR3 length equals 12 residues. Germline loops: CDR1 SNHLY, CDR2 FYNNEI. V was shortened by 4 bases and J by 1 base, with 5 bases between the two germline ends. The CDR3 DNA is TGTGCCAGCAGTGCGTTTTCCTACGAGCAGTACTTC. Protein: CASSAFSYEQYF.

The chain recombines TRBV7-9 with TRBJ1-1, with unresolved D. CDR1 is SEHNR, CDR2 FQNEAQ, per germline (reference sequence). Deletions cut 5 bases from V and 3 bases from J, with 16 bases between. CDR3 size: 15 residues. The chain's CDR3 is CASSARGREHTEAFF. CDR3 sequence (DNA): TGTGCCAGCAGCGCCCGGGGTAGGGAGCACACTGAAGCTTTCTTT.

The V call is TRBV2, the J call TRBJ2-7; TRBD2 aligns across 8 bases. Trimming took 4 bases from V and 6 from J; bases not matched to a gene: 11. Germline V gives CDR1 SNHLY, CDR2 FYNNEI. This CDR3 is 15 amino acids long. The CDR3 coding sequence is TGTGCCAGCAGTGGTGCGACTAGCGCCGGGAGCGAGCAGTACTTC. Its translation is CASSGATSAGSEQYF.

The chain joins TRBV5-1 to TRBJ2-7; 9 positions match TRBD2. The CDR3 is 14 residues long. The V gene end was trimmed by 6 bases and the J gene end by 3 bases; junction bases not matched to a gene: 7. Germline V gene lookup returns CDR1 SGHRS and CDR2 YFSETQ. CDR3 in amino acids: CASKTRGGDYEQYF. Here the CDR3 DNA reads TGCGCCAGCAAGACTCGCGGGGGGGACTACGAGCAGTACTTC.

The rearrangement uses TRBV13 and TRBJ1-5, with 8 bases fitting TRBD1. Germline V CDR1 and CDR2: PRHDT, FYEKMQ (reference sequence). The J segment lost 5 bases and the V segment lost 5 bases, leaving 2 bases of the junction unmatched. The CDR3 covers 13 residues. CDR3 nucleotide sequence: TGTGCCAGCAGCGCGGACAGGGATCAGCCCCAGCATTTT. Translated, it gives CASSADRDQPQHF.

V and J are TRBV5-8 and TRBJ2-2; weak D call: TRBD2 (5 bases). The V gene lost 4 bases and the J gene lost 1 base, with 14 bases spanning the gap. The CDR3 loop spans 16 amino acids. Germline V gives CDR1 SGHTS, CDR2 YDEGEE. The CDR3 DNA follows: TGTGCCAGCAGCCCCCGGTGGAGGATGAACACCGGGGAGCTGTTTTTT. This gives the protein CASSPRWRMNTGELFF.

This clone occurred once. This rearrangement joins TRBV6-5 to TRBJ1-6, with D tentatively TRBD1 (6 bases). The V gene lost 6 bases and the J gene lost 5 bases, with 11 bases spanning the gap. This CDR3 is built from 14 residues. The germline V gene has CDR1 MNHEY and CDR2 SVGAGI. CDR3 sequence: CASRTGFDNSPLHF. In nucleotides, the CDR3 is TGTGCCAGCAGAACAGGGTTCGATAATTCACCCCTCCACTTT.

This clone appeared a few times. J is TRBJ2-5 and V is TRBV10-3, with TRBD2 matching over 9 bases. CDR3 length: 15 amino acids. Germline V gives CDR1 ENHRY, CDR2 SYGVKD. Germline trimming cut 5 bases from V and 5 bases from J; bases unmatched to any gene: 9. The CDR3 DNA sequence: TGTGCCATCAGTCCCTTAGCGGGGGAGGGTGAGACCCAGTACTTC. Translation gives CAISPLAGEGETQYF.

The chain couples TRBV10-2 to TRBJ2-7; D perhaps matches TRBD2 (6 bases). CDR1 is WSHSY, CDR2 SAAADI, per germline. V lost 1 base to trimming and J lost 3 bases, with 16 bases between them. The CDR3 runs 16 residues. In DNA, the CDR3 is TGCGCCAGCAGTGAGTTGTTTCGGGACTTCTTCTACGAGCAGTACTTC. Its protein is CASSELFRDFFYEQYF.

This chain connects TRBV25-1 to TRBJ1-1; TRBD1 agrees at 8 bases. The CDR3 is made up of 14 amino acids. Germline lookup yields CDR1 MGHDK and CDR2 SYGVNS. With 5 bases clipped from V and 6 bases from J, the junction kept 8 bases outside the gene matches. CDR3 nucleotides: TGTGCCAGCAGTCCCCTTCAGGACAGGGCTGAAGCTTTCTTT. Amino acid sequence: CASSPLQDRAEAFF.

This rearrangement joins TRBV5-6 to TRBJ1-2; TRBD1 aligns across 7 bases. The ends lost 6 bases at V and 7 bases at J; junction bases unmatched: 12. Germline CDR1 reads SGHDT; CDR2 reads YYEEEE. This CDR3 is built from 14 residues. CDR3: CASNLWKGASGYTF. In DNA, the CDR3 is TGTGCCAGCAACCTATGGAAGGGGGCTTCTGGCTACACCTTC. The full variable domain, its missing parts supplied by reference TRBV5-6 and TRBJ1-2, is DAGVTQSPTHLIKTRGQQVTLRCSPKSGHDTVSWYQQALGQGPQFIFQYYEEEERQRGNFPDRFSGHQFPNYSSELNVNALLLGDSALYLCASNLWKGASGYTFGSGTRLTVV.